This T cell receptor beta chain was recovered during a study of graft-versus-host responses after intestinal transplantation. Findings of the study overall: Recipient marrow contained GvH clones, some of which appeared first in ileum or blood.

On this clone itself: Its specificity is unknown.

The table came from immunoSEQ multiplex PCR; TCRdb's copy has only in-frame clones and leaves some out. The sample contains about 70,000 clones, 90% of which appear only once. V was trimmed by 4 bases and J by 7 bases, leaving 13 bases between them. There are 12 residues in the CDR3. CDR1 SQVTM and CDR2 ANQGSEA come from the germline V gene. This sample comprised unstimulated CD8+ T cells sorted from spleen or lymph node cells, obtained before intestinal transplant. The chain recombines TRBV29-1 with TRBJ2-5, with D unclear. This clonotype was obtained from a human donor who received an intestinal transplant. The chain's CDR3 is CSVVGRFGTQYF. CDR3 coding DNA: TGCAGCGTTGTAGGCAGGTTCGGGACCCAGTACTTC. The whole variable domain, filled in from reference TRBV29-1 and TRBJ2-5, reads SAVISQKPSRDICQRGTSLTIQCQVDSQVTMMFWYRQQPGQSLTLIATANQGSEATYESGFVIDKFPISRPNLTFSTLTVSNMSPEDSSIYLCSVVGRFGTQYFGPGTRLLVL.